The 8 T cell receptor beta chains reported below all come from one sample, sequenced in a study of siplizumab effects on memory and regulatory T cells. TCRdb keeps only in-frame clones here, not all; method: immunoSEQ multiplex PCR. The table includes about 100,000 clones, 75% to 95% detected once. The sequencing sample was made of CD4+ T cells sorted from blood. The receptors were sampled from a human donor in good health.

The chain joins TRBV19 to TRBJ1-4, with 7 bases lining up with TRBD1. CDR1 and CDR2 (germline): LNHDA, SQIVND (reference sequence). V was pared by 4 bases and J by 7 bases, with 6 bases of the junction left unmatched. The CDR3 covers 14 residues. The chain's CDR3 is CASSRGTVGEKLFF. CDR3 in DNA: TGTGCCAGTAGTAGAGGGACAGTTGGTGAAAAACTGTTTTTT.

The chain recombines TRBV4-3 with TRBJ2-1, with 7 nucleotides matching TRBD2. V shed 4 bases, J shed 0 bases, and the junction held 6 bases outside the gene matches. Germline loops: CDR1 LGHNA, CDR2 YSLEER. This CDR3 is 16 amino acids long. DNA for the CDR3: TGCGCCAGCAGCCTCACCGGGACTATCTCCTACAATGAGCAGTTCTTC. Translated: CASSLTGTISYNEQFF.

This chain links TRBV18 with TRBJ1-5, with 7 bases matching TRBD1. The CDR3 covers 16 residues. The V gene end was trimmed by 3 bases and the J gene end by 5 bases; junction bases not matched to a gene: 10. CDR1 and CDR2 (germline): KGHSH, LQKENI. The CDR3 loop reads CASSPRRQGDDQPQHF. In DNA form, the CDR3 reads TGTGCCAGCTCACCGAGGCGTCAGGGGGACGATCAGCCCCAGCATTTT.

The chain couples TRBV6-5 to TRBJ2-5; possible D gene TRBD2, 5 bases. Germline-derived CDR1 and CDR2 are MNHEY and SVGAGI. The CDR3 loop spans 15 amino acids. V was pared by 5 bases and J by 5 bases, with 18 bases between. The CDR3 here is CASSRRNSGIETQYF. The CDR3 DNA reads TGTGCCAGCAGTCGACGGAACTCGGGGATTGAGACCCAGTACTTC.

J is TRBJ2-3 and V is TRBV6-6; D tentatively fits TRBD1 or TRBD2 (5 bases each). Germline lookup yields CDR1 MNHNY and CDR2 SVGAGI (reference sequence). The CDR3 contains 15 residues. Trimming removed 6 bases at V and 0 bases at J, with 13 bases between. CDR3 DNA sequence: TGTGCCAGCAGCCCTGCCGGGACGAGCACAGATACGCAGTATTTT. This encodes CASSPAGTSTDTQYF.

V gene TRBV7-3 combines with J gene TRBJ1-1; D uncertain. CDR3 length: 15 amino acids. In germline, CDR1 is SGHTA, CDR2 FQGTGA. The V end was cut by 2 bases, the J end by 1 base, with 11 bases between. The CDR3 sequence: CASSLLGQTNTEAFF. The CDR3 nucleotides are TGTGCCAGCAGCTTACTAGGGCAGACGAACACTGAAGCTTTCTTT. The full variable domain, in which reference TRBV7-3 and TRBJ1-1 provide the parts outside the CDR3, is GAGVSQTPSNKVTEKGKYVELRCDPISGHTALYWYRQSLGQGPEFLIYFQGTGAADDSGLPNDRFFAVRPEGSVSTLKIQRTERGDSAVYLCASSLLGQTNTEAFFGQGTRLTVV.

This clone was observed once. The rearrangement uses TRBV11-2 and TRBJ2-5; tentatively, D is TRBD1 (6 bases). This CDR3 comprises 14 residues. Per the germline V gene, CDR1 is SGHAT and CDR2 is FQNNGV. The V gene lost 5 bases and the J gene lost 5 bases, with 15 bases spanning the gap. The CDR3 nucleotides are TGTGCCAGCAGCGTGATAGTGGGGGCGGAGACCCAGTACTTC. Its protein is CASSVIVGAETQYF.

The chain is built from TRBV5-4 and TRBJ2-7; TRBD2 matches 8 bases. The CDR3 contains 17 residues. The J segment lost 2 bases and the V segment lost 0 bases, leaving 10 bases of the junction unmatched. Germline V gene data show CDR1 as SGHNT and CDR2 as YYREEE (reference sequence). The CDR3 DNA reads as TGTGCCAGCAGCTTGGCCGGGGGGGGCGCATTCACCTACGAGCAGTACTTC. It encodes CASSLAGGGAFTYEQYF.